This T cell receptor (beta chain) was sequenced for a study of cytomegalovirus exposure and HLA in healthy donors. At the level of the study: Sequencing of some 190 million T cells in an earlier analysis found some 100 million unique TCR beta sequences. In terms of ancestry, the Caucasian-associated cluster contained about 80% of the roughly 400 genotyped donors.

Primers included in the PCR were 60 Vbeta and 13 Jbeta primers. Using immunoSEQ multiplex PCR, the repertoire was profiled, and TCRdb retains in-frame clones only, with some absent. The table records about 120,000 clones, 75% of them present only once. Study findings and constraints: Excluded: some indistinguishable V segments such as TRBV6-2 and TRBV6-3.

To note about this clone: Its target is unknown.

The length of the CDR3 is 12 residues. Germline-derived CDR1 and CDR2 are MNHEY and SMNVEV (reference sequence). The chain is built from TRBV27 and TRBJ2-2; the D gene is possibly TRBD1 (6 bases). The sample was PBMCs. This sequence was found in a woman in her forties or fifties in good health and CMV-seronegative. The CDR3: CVDRTNTGELFF. CDR3 in DNA: TGTGTCGACAGGACGAACACCGGGGAGCTGTTTTTT.